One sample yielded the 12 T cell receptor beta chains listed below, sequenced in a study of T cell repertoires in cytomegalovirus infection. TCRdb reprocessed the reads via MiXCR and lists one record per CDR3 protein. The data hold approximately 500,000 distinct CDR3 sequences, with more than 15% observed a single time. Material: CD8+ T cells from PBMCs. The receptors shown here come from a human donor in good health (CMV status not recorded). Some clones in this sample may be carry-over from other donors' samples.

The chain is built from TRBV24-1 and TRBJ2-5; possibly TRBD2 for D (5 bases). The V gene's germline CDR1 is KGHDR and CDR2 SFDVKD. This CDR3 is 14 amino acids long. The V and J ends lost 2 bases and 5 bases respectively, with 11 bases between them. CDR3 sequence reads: CATSDWGRRETQYF. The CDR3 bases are TGTGCCACCAGTGATTGGGGAAGGAGGGAGACCCAGTACTTC.

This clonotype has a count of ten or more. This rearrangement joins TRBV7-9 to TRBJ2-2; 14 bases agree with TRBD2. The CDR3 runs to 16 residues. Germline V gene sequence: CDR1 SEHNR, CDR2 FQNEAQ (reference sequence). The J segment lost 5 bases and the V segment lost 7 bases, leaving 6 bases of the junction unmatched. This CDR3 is CASTGLAGAETGELFF. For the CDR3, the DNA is TGTGCCAGCACGGGACTAGCGGGGGCCGAAACCGGGGAGCTGTTTTTT.

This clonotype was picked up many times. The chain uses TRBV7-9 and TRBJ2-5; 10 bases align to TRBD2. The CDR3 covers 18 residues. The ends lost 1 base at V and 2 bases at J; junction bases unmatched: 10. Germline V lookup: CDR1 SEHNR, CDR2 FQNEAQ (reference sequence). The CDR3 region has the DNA TGTGCCAGCAGCTTAGTTGGACTAGCGGAGATACTACAAGAGACCCAGTACTTC. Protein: CASSLVGLAEILQETQYF.

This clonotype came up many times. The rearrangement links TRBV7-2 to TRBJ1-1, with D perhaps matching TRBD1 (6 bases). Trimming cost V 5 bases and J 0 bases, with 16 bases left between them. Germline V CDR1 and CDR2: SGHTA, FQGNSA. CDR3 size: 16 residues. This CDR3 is CASSHKGGTLNTEAFF. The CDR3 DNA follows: TGTGCCAGCAGCCACAAAGGGGGGACACTGAACACTGAAGCTTTCTTT. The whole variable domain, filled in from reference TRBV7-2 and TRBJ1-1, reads GAGVSQSPSNKVTEKGKDVELRCDPISGHTALYWYRQSLGQGLEFLIYFQGNSAPDKSGLPSDRFSAERTGGSVSTLTIQRTQQEDSAVYLCASSHKGGTLNTEAFFGQGTRLTVV.

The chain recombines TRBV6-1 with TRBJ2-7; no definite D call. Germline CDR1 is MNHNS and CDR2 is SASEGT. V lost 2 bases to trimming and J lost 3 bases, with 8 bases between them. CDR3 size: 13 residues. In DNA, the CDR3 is TGTGCCAGCAGTGAAAAGGGTAACTACGAGCAGTACTTC. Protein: CASSEKGNYEQYF.

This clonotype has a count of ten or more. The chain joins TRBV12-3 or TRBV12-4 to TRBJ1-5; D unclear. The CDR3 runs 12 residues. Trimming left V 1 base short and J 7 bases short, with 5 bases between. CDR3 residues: CASSLEGQPQHF. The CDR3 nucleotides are TGTGCCAGCAGTTTAGAGGGACAGCCCCAGCATTTT.

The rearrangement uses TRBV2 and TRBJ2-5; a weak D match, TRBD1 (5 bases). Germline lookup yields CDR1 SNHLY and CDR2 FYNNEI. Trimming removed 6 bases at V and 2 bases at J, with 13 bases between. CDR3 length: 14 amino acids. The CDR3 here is CASSSREQQETQYF. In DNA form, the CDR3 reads TGTGCCAGCAGCTCCAGGGAACAACAAGAGACCCAGTACTTC.

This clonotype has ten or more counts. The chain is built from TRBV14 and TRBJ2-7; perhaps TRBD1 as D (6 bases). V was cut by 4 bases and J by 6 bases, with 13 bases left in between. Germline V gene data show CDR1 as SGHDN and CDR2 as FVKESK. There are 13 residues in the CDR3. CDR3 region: CASSPGQPLEQYF. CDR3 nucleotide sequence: TGTGCCAGCAGCCCCGGACAGCCACTCGAGCAGTACTTC. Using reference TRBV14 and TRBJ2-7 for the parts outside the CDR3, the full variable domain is EAGVTQFPSHSVIEKGQTVTLRCDPISGHDNLYWYRRVMGKEIKFLLHFVKESKQDESGMPNNRFLAERTGGTYSTLKVQPAELEDSGVYFCASSPGQPLEQYFGPGTRLTVT.

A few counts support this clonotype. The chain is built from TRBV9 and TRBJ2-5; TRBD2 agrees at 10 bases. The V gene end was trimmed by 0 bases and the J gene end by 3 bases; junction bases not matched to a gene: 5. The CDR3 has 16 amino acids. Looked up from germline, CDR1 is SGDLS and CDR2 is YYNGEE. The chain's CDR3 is CASSVVGLAVEETQYF. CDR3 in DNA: TGTGCCAGCAGCGTAGTAGGACTAGCGGTAGAAGAGACCCAGTACTTC.

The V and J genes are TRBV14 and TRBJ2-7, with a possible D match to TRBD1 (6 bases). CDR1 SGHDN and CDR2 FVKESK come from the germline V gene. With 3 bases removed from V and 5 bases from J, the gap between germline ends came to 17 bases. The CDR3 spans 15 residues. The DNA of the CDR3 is TGTGCCAGCAGCCATATTGGGACAACTCCTAACGAGCAGTACTTC. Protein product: CASSHIGTTPNEQYF.

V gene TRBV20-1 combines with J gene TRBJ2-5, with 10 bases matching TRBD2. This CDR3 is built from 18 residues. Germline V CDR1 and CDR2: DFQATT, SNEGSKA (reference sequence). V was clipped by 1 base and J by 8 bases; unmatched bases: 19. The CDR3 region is CSARGRGGLAGVPATQYF. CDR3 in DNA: TGCAGTGCTAGAGGTCGGGGGGGGCTAGCGGGGGTCCCCGCTACCCAGTACTTC.

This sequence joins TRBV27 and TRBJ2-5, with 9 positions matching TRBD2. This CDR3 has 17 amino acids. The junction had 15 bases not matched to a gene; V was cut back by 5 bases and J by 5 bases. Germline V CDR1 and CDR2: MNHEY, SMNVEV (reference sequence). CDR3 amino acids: CASSVQTSGLAGETQYF. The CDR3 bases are TGTGCCAGCAGTGTACAGACCTCGGGACTAGCTGGGGAGACCCAGTACTTC.